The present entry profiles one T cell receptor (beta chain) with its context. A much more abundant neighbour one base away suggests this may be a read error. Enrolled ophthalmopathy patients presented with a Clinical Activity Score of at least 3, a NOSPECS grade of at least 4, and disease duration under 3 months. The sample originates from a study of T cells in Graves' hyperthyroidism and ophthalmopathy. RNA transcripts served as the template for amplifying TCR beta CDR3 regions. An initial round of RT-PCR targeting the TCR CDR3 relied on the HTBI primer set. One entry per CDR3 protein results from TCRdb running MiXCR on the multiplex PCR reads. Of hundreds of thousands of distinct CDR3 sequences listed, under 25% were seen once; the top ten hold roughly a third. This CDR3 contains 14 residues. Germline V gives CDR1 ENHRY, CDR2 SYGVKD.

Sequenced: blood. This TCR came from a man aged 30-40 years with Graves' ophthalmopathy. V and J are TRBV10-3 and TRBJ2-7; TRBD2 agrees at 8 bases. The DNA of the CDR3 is TGTGCCATCAAAACGGGACTAGAGGCCTACGGGCAGTACTTC. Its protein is CAIKTGLEAYGQYF.